Below, 2 T cell receptor beta chains from the same sample are listed, as sequenced in a study of OX40 agonist ivuxolimab in advanced cancers. Repertoires were generated with immunoSEQ multiplex PCR, while TCRdb's copy carries only in-frame clones and drops some. The sample has tens of thousands of clones, 70% to 90% seen once. Sequenced here: CD4+ or CD8+ T cells sorted from blood, sampled in a trial of the OX40 agonist ivuxolimab. These receptors all stem from an adult with an advanced solid tumor such as melanoma, head and neck, liver or kidney cancer.

V and J are TRBV4-1 and TRBJ1-4; D is perhaps TRBD1 (6 bases). The V end was cut by 5 bases, the J end by 0 bases, with 10 bases between. CDR1 MGHRA and CDR2 YSYEKL come from the germline V gene. CDR3 length: 15 residues. The CDR3 protein is CASSTGSPTNEKLFF. The CDR3 nucleotides read TGCGCCAGCAGCACAGGGTCCCCAACTAATGAAAAACTGTTTTTT.

The chain is built from TRBV7-9 and TRBJ2-3, with D tentatively TRBD2 (5 bases). This CDR3 has 17 amino acids. Germline loops: CDR1 SEHNR, CDR2 FQNEAQ (reference sequence). V lost 2 bases and J 1 base, leaving 16 bases between the germline ends. CDR3 in amino acids: CASSLPNRDSGTDTQYF. CDR3 in DNA: TGTGCCAGCAGCTTACCCAACCGGGATTCGGGCACAGATACGCAGTATTTT. The whole variable domain, remainder taken from reference TRBV7-9 and TRBJ2-3, is DTGVSQNPRHKITKRGQNVTFRCDPISEHNRLYWYRQTLGQGPEFLTYFQNEAQLEKSRLLSDRFSAERPKGSFSTLEIQRTEQGDSAMYLCASSLPNRDSGTDTQYFGPGTRLTVL.